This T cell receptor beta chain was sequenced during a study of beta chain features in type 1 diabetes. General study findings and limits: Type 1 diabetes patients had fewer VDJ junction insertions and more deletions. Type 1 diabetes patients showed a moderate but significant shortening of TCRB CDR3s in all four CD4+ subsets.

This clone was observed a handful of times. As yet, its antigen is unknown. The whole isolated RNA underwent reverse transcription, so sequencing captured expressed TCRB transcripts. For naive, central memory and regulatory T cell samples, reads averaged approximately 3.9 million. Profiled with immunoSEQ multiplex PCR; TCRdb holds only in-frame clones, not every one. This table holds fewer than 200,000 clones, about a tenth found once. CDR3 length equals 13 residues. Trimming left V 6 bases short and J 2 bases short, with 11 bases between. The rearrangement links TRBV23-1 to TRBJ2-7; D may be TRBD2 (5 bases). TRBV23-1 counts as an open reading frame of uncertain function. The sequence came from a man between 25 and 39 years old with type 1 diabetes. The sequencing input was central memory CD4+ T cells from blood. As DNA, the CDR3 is TGCGCCAGCAGAGGACTGGCTACCTACGAGCAGTACTTC. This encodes CASRGLATYEQYF.